Below, 11 T cell receptor beta chains from the same sample are listed, as sequenced in a study of blood T cell repertoires in COVID-19. Libraries were prepared by immunoSEQ multiplex PCR; TCRdb keeps only in-frame clonotypes and omits some of them. In the table there are some 250,000 clones, 86% of which are singletons. The sample consisted of PBMCs or T cells enriched from blood (not recorded which). The source is a man between 18 and 35 years old who had recovered from COVID-19.

This sequence joins TRBV6-1 and TRBJ2-4; TRBD2 matches at 11 bases. The germline gives CDR1 MNHNS, CDR2 SASEGT. The CDR3 spans 19 residues. Trimming at V came to 4 bases and at J to 0 bases, leaving 11 bases not matched to a gene. In DNA, the CDR3 is TGTGCCAGCAGTGCCGGACTAGCGGGTCTCAACCTAGCCAAAAACATTCAGTACTTC. This sequence encodes CASSAGLAGLNLAKNIQYF.

The rearrangement uses TRBV11-3 and TRBJ1-1, with 7 bases matching TRBD1. After removal of 4 bases from V and 1 base from J, the junction contained 6 bases not matched to a gene. There are 15 residues in the CDR3. Germline V CDR1 and CDR2: SGHNT, YENEEA. Written as DNA, the CDR3 is TGTGCCAGCAGCTCCAGGACAGGTGGGAACACTGAAGCTTTCTTT. It is translated as CASSSRTGGNTEAFF.

The V call is TRBV10-3, the J call TRBJ1-1, with a weak D call TRBD1 (5 bases). The V end was cut by 3 bases, the J end by 3 bases, with 11 bases between. CDR1 and CDR2 from the germline V gene are ENHRY and SYGVKD. The CDR3 totals 14 residues. The CDR3 coding sequence is TGTGCCATCAGTGATGGCAGGGTGCACACTGAAGCTTTCTTT. Translating gives CAISDGRVHTEAFF.

CDR3 sequence: CASSYWFRAGKSTGELFF. CDR3 nucleotides: TGTGCCAGCAGTTACTGGTTCAGGGCTGGGAAATCCACCGGGGAGCTGTTTTTT. The chain joins TRBV6-7 to TRBJ2-2; TRBD1 might be the D (5 bases). TRBV6-7 is filed as an ORF, its function uncertain. This CDR3 contains 18 residues. Trimming cost V 1 base and J 4 bases, with 19 bases left between them.

The CDR3 region is CASSQGLAGNSYEQYF. Here the CDR3 DNA reads TGCGCCAGCAGCCAGGGACTAGCGGGGAATTCCTACGAGCAGTACTTC. The chain has TRBV4-1 and TRBJ2-7, with TRBD2 matching 13 bases. V dropped 3 bases and J dropped 1; count of bases not matched to a gene: 3. This CDR3 has 16 amino acids. The germline gives CDR1 MGHRA, CDR2 YSYEKL.

The V and J genes are TRBV5-1 and TRBJ1-1; 10 positions agree with TRBD1. Germline V gene data show CDR1 as SGHRS and CDR2 as YFSETQ. The CDR3 contains 16 residues. V gave up 4 bases and J gave up 5 bases; unmatched junction bases: 11. The CDR3 sequence is CASSLGTPGQGTEAFF. The CDR3 DNA reads TGCGCCAGCAGCCTAGGAACCCCGGGACAGGGGACTGAAGCTTTCTTT.

The J gene is TRBJ1-5, the V gene TRBV7-8; D gene uncertain. V gave up 3 bases and J gave up 10 bases, with 16 bases separating them. The CDR3 runs 14 residues. From germline, CDR1 is SGHVS and CDR2 FQNEAQ. CDR3 DNA sequence: TGTGCCAGCAGCTTTACGCCGGGGAGTAGTCCCCAGCATTTT. Its translation is CASSFTPGSSPQHF.

This clone occurred a few times. The rearrangement uses TRBV11-2 and TRBJ2-7; TRBD2 might be the D (6 bases). The V gene lost 5 bases and the J gene lost 2 bases, with 7 bases spanning the gap. CDR3 length: 12 amino acids. Germline assignment: CDR1 SGHAT and CDR2 FQNNGV. The CDR3 coding sequence is TGTGCCAGCAGCCGGACTACCTACGAGCAGTACTTC. As protein: CASSRTTYEQYF.

The V and J genes are TRBV10-1 and TRBJ2-3; 8 bases map to TRBD2. V gave up 0 bases and J gave up 3 bases; unmatched junction bases: 20. This CDR3 is built from 21 residues. The germline gives CDR1 WNHNN, CDR2 SYGVQD (reference sequence). CDR3 nucleotide sequence: TGCGCCAGCAGTGAGTCGTATAACCTCCGACTAGCGCAAGGGGGTACAGATACGCAGTATTTT. This translates into CASSESYNLRLAQGGTDTQYF.

The count of this clone is one. This chain joins TRBV18 and TRBJ2-3; 14 bases line up with TRBD2. This CDR3 contains 18 residues. Germline-derived CDR1 and CDR2 are KGHSH and LQKENI. The V gene end was trimmed by 3 bases and the J gene end by 1 base; junction bases not matched to a gene: 6. CDR3 bases: TGTGCCAGCTCACCGAGGGGACTAGCGGGAGTAGGCACAGATACGCAGTATTTT. Protein: CASSPRGLAGVGTDTQYF.

J is TRBJ1-5 and V is TRBV2; 8 bases match TRBD1. After removal of 7 bases from V and 7 bases from J, the junction contained 6 bases not matched to a gene. Germline assignment: CDR1 SNHLY and CDR2 FYNNEI. The CDR3 loop spans 13 amino acids. CDR3 sequence reads: CASKDRELQPQHF. CDR3 nucleotide sequence: TGTGCCAGCAAGGACAGGGAGTTACAGCCCCAGCATTTT. The whole variable domain, filled in from reference TRBV2 and TRBJ1-5, reads EPEVTQTPSHQVTQMGQEVILRCVPISNHLYFYWYRQILGQKVEFLVSFYNNEISEKSEIFDDQFSVERPDGSNFTLKIRSTKLEDSAMYFCASKDRELQPQHFGDGTRLSIL.